This T cell receptor (beta chain) was obtained from a study of blood T cell repertoires in COVID-19. Study as a whole: The samples span acute and convalescent COVID-19 from the United States, Italy and Spain. Sample material is recorded as cDNA or gDNA derived from T cells, B-cell-depleted T cells, or PBMCs.

Original processing methods: Amplification with reference gene primers provided the estimates of nucleated cell counts. TCRdb's table, derived via immunoSEQ multiplex PCR, lists solely in-frame clones and lacks some. V and J calls and clone size follow that table, whereas D and trimming were derived from the DNA. The sample shows 200,000 or so clones, 92% of them seen only once. V was pared by 4 bases and J by 4 bases, with 5 bases between. CDR3 length equals 13 residues. Looked up from germline, CDR1 is LGHDT and CDR2 is YNNKEL (reference sequence). Seattle-derived patients entered the study during active infection and were followed longitudinally.

Material: peripheral blood. This clonotype originated in a man in his sixties with COVID-19, enrolled during active disease. The rearrangement links TRBV3-1 (or the pseudogene TRBV3-2) to TRBJ2-6, with D uncertain. CDR3 in amino acids: CASSLQGANVLTF. CDR3 nucleotide sequence: TGTGCCAGCAGCCTTCAAGGGGCCAACGTCCTGACTTTC.